This T cell receptor beta chain was sequenced during a study of glioma-infiltrating T cells. Study findings and constraints: Shared blood CDR3 signature motifs marked patients with low tissue-blood divergence. Very few CDR3 sequences were shared between tissue and blood.

CDR3 size: 12 residues. V lost 1 base, J lost 6 bases, and 7 bases lay in between. CDR1 and CDR2 (germline): SGHTA, FQGNSA. The iRepertoire nested amplicon-rescue multiplex PCR amplified TCR alpha and beta CDR3s from RNA. For one-step reverse transcription and amplification, about 85-400 ng of tissue mRNA or PBMC total RNA was used. TCRdb ran MiXCR on the multiplex PCR reads and lists one entry per CDR3 protein. The sample includes a few hundred thousand distinct CDR3 sequences, 41% of them seen just once. A word on this clonotype: Its antigen is as yet unknown. Since a much larger clone is just one base distant, this may be a read error. Without the conserved terminal phenylalanine or tryptophan, this CDR3 likely stems from a read error.

The rearrangement links TRBV7-2 to TRBJ2-7; no firm D call. Sequencing was done on a sample of glioma tissue, nonneoplastic brain tissue, or PBMCs (not recorded which). The TCR was taken from a human donor with low-grade glioma or glioblastoma, undergoing nonglioma brain surgery, or in good health (not recorded which). The CDR3 DNA follows: TGTGCCAGCAGCTTAGACTATCCCGAGCAGTACCTC. This gives the protein CASSLDYPEQYL.